The 6 T cell receptor beta chains below all came from one sample that was sequenced in a study of T-cell reconstitution after alpha-beta-depleted transplantation in children. The TCRbeta library incorporated unique molecular identifiers. TCRdb redid the calling of the PCR reads with MiXCR, one entry per CDR3 protein. The sample contains about 540,000 distinct CDR3 sequences, 25% to 30% of which appear only once. The material sequenced was PBMCs, taken before TCRalphabeta/CD19-depleted stem cell transplant. These receptors originate from a boy in the first two years of life with Wiskott-Aldrich syndrome, due to receive a stem cell transplant.

The chain combines TRBV7-9 with TRBJ1-5; 7 nucleotides agree with TRBD1. J was trimmed by 2 bases and V by 1 base; bases with no gene match: 5. This CDR3 has 16 residues. Germline CDR1 reads SEHNR; CDR2 reads FQNEAQ (reference sequence). The CDR3 loop is CASSLGQGIGNQPQHF. Here the CDR3 DNA reads TGTGCCAGCAGCTTAGGACAGGGTATAGGCAATCAGCCCCAGCATTTT.

V is TRBV27 and J is TRBJ2-7; tentative D call: TRBD1 (5 bases). This CDR3 region has 15 residues. Germline CDR1 MNHEY, CDR2 SMNVEV (reference sequence). V was cut by 3 bases and J by 0 bases, with 12 bases left in between. Here the CDR3 DNA reads TGTGCCAGCAGTTTCCACAGGCACAGCTCCTACGAGCAGTACTTC. Residues: CASSFHRHSSYEQYF.

This clonotype was seen only a few times. The chain has TRBV7-7 and TRBJ2-3, with D unclear. CDR1 and CDR2 from the germline V gene are SSHAT and FNYEAQ (reference sequence). The CDR3 has 16 amino acids. Trimming left V 1 base short and J 0 bases short, with 11 bases between. The CDR3 sequence: CASSLDARTSTDTQYF. The CDR3 DNA follows: TGTGCCAGCAGCTTAGACGCCCGCACTAGCACAGATACGCAGTATTTT.

V gene TRBV12-3 or TRBV12-4 combines with J gene TRBJ1-5; 10 nucleotides agree with TRBD1. The CDR3 contains 14 residues. V was clipped by 6 bases and J by 6 bases; unmatched bases: 5. CDR3 in DNA: TGTGCCAGCAGGACAGGGGGCGGGGGTCAGCCCCAGCATTTT. Its protein is CASRTGGGGQPQHF.

This CDR3 is CASSLWAGYQETQYF. The CDR3 nucleotides are TGTGCCAGCAGTTTATGGGCAGGGTACCAAGAGACCCAGTACTTC. The V and J genes are TRBV27 and TRBJ2-5, with D tentatively TRBD1 (5 bases). V shed 1 base and J shed 0 bases, with 9 bases lying between them. CDR3 length: 15 amino acids. The V gene's germline CDR1 is MNHEY and CDR2 SMNVEV (reference sequence).

On this clonotype itself: Its ends do not fully match the called genes, so a read error is possible. The chain carries TRBV29-1 and TRBJ2-1, with 11 bases matching TRBD2. Germline CDR1 is SQVTM and CDR2 is ANQGSEA. This CDR3 spans 13 amino acids. The CDR3 bases are TGCAGCGTTGGTCTAGCGGGAGGTAATGAACAGTTCTTC. Translated: CSVGLAGGNEQFF.